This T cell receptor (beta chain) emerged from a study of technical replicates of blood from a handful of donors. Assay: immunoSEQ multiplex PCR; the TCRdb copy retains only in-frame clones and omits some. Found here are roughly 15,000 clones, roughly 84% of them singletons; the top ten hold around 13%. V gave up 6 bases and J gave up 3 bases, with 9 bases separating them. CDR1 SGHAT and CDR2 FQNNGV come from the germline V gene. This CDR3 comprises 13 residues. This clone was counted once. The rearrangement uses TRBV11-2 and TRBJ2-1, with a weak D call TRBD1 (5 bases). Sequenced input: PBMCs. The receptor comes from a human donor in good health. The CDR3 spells CASSQGDYNEQFF. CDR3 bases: TGTGCCAGCAGTCAAGGGGACTACAATGAGCAGTTCTTC. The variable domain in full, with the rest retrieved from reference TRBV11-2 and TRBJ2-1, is EAGVAQSPRYKIIEKRQSVAFWCNPISGHATLYWYQQILGQGPKLLIQFQNNGVVDDSQLPKDRFSAERLKGVDSTLKIQPAKLEDSAVYLCASSQGDYNEQFFGPGTRLTVL.